This T cell receptor (beta chain) was obtained from a study of CD8+ T cells in alopecia areata. This CDR3 region has 15 residues. The V end was cut by 2 bases, the J end by 4 bases, with 14 bases between. Germline V gene sequence: CDR1 MNHEY, CDR2 SMNVEV (reference sequence). Sequencing used cDNA as its template, made by extracting RNA and reverse transcribing it. Only in-frame clones appear in the TCRdb table, and some are missing; sequencing was by immunoSEQ multiplex PCR. This sample yields about 150,000 clones, of which about 53% are seen a single time; approximately 19% belongs to the top ten. The rearrangement links TRBV27 to TRBJ1-1; D is unclear. The source was CD8+ T cells sorted from blood, collected at week 0. The sequence was obtained from a human donor with alopecia areata. The CDR3 loop reads CASSLRQVGSTEAFF. The CDR3 region has the DNA TGTGCCAGCAGTTTAAGGCAGGTCGGGAGCACTGAAGCTTTCTTT.